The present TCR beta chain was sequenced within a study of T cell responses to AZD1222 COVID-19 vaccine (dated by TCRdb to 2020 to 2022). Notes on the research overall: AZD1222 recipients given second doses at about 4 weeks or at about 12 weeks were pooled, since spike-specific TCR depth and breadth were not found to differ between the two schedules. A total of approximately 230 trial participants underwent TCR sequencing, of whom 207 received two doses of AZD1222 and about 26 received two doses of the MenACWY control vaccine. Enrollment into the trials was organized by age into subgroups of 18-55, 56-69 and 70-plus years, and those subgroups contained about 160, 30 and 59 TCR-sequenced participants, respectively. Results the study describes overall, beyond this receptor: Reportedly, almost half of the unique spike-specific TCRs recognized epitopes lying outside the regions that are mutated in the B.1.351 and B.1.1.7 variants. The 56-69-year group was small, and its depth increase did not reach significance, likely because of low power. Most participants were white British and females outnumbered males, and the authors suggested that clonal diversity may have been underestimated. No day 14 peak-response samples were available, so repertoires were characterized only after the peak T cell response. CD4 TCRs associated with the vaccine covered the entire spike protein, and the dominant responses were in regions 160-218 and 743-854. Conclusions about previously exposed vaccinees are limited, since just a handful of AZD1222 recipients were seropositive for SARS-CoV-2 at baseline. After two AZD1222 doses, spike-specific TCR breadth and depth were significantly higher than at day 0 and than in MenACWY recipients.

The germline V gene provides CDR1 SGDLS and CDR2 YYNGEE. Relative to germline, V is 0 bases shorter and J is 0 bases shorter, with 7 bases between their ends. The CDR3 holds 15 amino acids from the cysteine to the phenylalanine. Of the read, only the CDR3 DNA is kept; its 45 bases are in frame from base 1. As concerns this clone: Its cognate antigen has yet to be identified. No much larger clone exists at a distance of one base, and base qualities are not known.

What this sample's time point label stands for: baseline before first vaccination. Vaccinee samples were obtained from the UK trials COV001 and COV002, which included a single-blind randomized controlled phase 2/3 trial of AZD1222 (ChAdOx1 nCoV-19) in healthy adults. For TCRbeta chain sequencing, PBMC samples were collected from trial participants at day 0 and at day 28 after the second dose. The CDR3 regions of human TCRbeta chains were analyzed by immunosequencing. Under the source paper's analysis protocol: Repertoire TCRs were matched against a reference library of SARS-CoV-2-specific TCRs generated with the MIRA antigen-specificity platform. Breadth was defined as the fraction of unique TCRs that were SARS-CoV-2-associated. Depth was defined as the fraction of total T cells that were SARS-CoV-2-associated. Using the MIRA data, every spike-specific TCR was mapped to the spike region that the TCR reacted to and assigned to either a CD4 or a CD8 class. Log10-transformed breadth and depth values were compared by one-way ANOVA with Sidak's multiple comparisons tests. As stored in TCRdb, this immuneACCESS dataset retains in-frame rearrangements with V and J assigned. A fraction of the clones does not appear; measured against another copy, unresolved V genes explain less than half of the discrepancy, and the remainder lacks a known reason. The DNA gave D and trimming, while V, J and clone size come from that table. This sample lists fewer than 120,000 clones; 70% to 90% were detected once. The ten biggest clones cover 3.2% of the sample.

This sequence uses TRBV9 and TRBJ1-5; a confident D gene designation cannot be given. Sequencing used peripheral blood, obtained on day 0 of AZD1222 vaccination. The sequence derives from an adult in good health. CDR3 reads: CASSVGPYSNQPQHF. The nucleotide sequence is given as TGTGCCAGCAGCGTAGGTCCTTATAGCAATCAGCCCCAGCATTTT.